What follows are 26 T cell receptor beta chains derived from one specimen sequenced in a study of T cell changes during pregnancy in multiple sclerosis. Measured with immunoSEQ multiplex PCR; TCRdb has only the in-frame clones, and not every one. The repertoire holds approximately 53,000 clones, with more than 90% as singletons. Material: CD4+ T cells from peripheral blood mononuclear cells, obtained before pregnancy. The receptors stem from a female donor with multiple sclerosis, enrolled in a pregnancy study.

The CDR3 nucleotides are TGTGCCAGCAGCCCCCCCGGGACTTATCAGCCCCAGCATTTT. Protein product: CASSPPGTYQPQHF. V and J are TRBV7-8 and TRBJ1-5; the D gene is possibly TRBD1 (5 bases). V dropped 5 bases and J dropped 5 bases, with 13 bases sitting between them. In germline, CDR1 is SGHVS, CDR2 FQNEAQ. CDR3 length: 14 amino acids. The entire variable domain, with the rest obtained from reference TRBV7-8 and TRBJ1-5, is as follows: GAGVSQSPRYKVAKRGQDVALRCDPISGHVSLFWYQQALGQGPEFLTYFQNEAQLDKSGLPSDRFFAERPEGSVSTLKIQRTQQEDSAVYLCASSPPGTYQPQHFGDGTRLSIL.

V and J are TRBV11-2 and TRBJ2-2, with 11 nucleotides matching TRBD2. This CDR3 is built from 18 residues. Germline CDR1 reads SGHAT; CDR2 reads FQNNGV. V lost 0 bases, J lost 4 bases, and 7 bases stayed unmatched. The CDR3 is CASSLESVSGRVTGELFF. CDR3 DNA sequence: TGTGCCAGCAGCTTAGAGAGCGTTAGCGGGAGGGTCACCGGGGAGCTGTTTTTT.

The chain uses TRBV6-5 and TRBJ1-4; D is uncertain. The V and J ends lost 3 bases and 8 bases respectively, with 7 bases between them. Germline V gene lookup returns CDR1 MNHEY and CDR2 SVGAGI. The CDR3 is made up of 12 amino acids. CDR3 sequence reads: CASSYAGEKLFF. The CDR3 region has the DNA TGTGCCAGCAGTTATGCCGGGGAAAAACTGTTTTTT.

The genes are TRBV28 and TRBJ2-1; perhaps TRBD1 as D (6 bases). The germline V gene has CDR1 MDHEN and CDR2 SYDVKM. The CDR3 contains 16 residues. Trimming left V 2 bases short and J 7 bases short, with 18 bases between. The CDR3 DNA reads TGTGCCAGCAGTTTAAGGGGAACAGGGAAATTAAATGAGCAGTTCTTC. Translation gives CASSLRGTGKLNEQFF.

This chain connects TRBV30 to TRBJ1-2; 7 bases map to TRBD1. The V gene's germline CDR1 is GTSNPN and CDR2 SVGIG (reference sequence). Unmatched junction bases numbered 4, after V lost 2 bases and J lost 10 bases. The CDR3 has 11 amino acids. The CDR3 region is CAWSQDRIYTF. The CDR3 nucleotides read TGTGCCTGGAGTCAGGACAGGATCTACACCTTC.

The chain joins TRBV2 to TRBJ1-1, with D unresolved. CDR3 size: 13 residues. Trimming stripped 3 bases from V and 5 bases from J, with 10 bases between. Per germline, CDR1 SNHLY and CDR2 FYNNEI. CDR3 sequence: CASSDPPSTEAFF. CDR3 DNA sequence: TGTGCCAGCAGTGACCCCCCCTCTACTGAAGCTTTCTTT.

V gene TRBV12-5 combines with J gene TRBJ1-3; D possibly corresponds to TRBD1 (5 bases). Trimming took 0 bases from V and 0 from J, leaving 15 bases between them. Looked up from germline, CDR1 is LGHNT and CDR2 is FRNRAP. The CDR3 is made up of 18 amino acids. CDR3 residues: CASGLVRNRSDSGNTIYF. DNA of the CDR3: TGTGCTAGTGGTTTGGTACGTAACAGGAGCGACTCTGGAAACACCATATATTTT. The whole variable domain, remainder taken from reference TRBV12-5 and TRBJ1-3, is DARVTQTPRHKVTEMGQEVTMRCQPILGHNTVFWYRQTMMQGLELLAYFRNRAPLDDSGMPKDRFSAEMPDATLATLKIQPSEPRDSAVYFCASGLVRNRSDSGNTIYFGEGSWLTVV.

The rearrangement uses TRBV2 and TRBJ2-1; 7 bases are a match to TRBD2. Germline V CDR1 and CDR2: SNHLY, FYNNEI. The CDR3 runs to 16 residues. The trim removed 8 bases at V and 5 bases at J, leaving 15 bases unmatched. CDR3 in DNA: TGTGCCAGCGATGGAGTAGCGGGCATTACCGACAATGAGCAGTTCTTC. Its protein is CASDGVAGITDNEQFF.

The chain is built from TRBV9 and TRBJ1-1; unclear D gene. Trimming left V 1 base short and J 1 base short, with 5 bases between. This CDR3 region has 13 residues. CDR1 and CDR2 (germline): SGDLS, YYNGEE. The CDR3 DNA reads as TGTGCCAGCAGCGTAACAGCGAACACTGAAGCTTTCTTT. Translated: CASSVTANTEAFF.

The chain is built from TRBV4-1 and TRBJ2-1; TRBD2 agrees at 12 bases. The CDR3 covers 19 residues. V lost 1 base to trimming and J lost 1 base; unmatched junction nucleotides: 8. Germline V gene lookup returns CDR1 MGHRA and CDR2 YSYEKL. The CDR3 spells CASSQVAQTSGSSYNEQFF. The CDR3 DNA sequence: TGCGCCAGCAGCCAAGTGGCTCAGACTAGCGGGAGTTCCTACAATGAGCAGTTCTTC.

The CDR3 region is CASRGGGGMAKNIQYF. The CDR3 nucleotides are TGTGCCAGTAGGGGAGGGGGTGGTATGGCCAAAAACATTCAGTACTTC. The V gene is TRBV19, the J gene TRBJ2-4, with D tentatively TRBD2 (7 bases). This CDR3 is 16 amino acids long. V lost 6 bases, J lost 1 base, and 16 bases lay in between. Looked up from germline, CDR1 is LNHDA and CDR2 is SQIVND (reference sequence).

A single count supports this clone. CDR3 nucleotide sequence: TGTGCCAGCAGCTTACTAGCGGGCCTACCGGGGGAGACCCAGTACTTC. Translation gives CASSLLAGLPGETQYF. The chain uses TRBV7-9 and TRBJ2-5; the match to TRBD2 covers 8 bases. V lost 2 bases and J lost 5; bases outside the gene matches: 10. Germline V gene sequence: CDR1 SEHNR, CDR2 FQNEAQ (reference sequence). The length of the CDR3 is 16 residues. The full variable domain, with the rest looked up from reference TRBV7-9 and TRBJ2-5, is DTGVSQNPRHKITKRGQNVTFRCDPISEHNRLYWYRQTLGQGPEFLTYFQNEAQLEKSRLLSDRFSAERPKGSFSTLEIQRTEQGDSAMYLCASSLLAGLPGETQYFGPGTRLLVL.

The rearrangement joins TRBV6-1 to TRBJ2-7, with TRBD2 as a possible D gene (6 bases). This CDR3 comprises 14 residues. V was pared by 2 bases and J by 7 bases, with 15 bases between. Germline lookup yields CDR1 MNHNS and CDR2 SASEGT. The CDR3 sequence is CASSESGTLGEQYF. CDR3 coding DNA: TGTGCCAGCAGTGAATCAGGGACTCTCGGGGAGCAGTACTTC.

This chain joins TRBV30 and TRBJ2-2, with 14 bases identical to TRBD2. Germline CDR1 is GTSNPN and CDR2 is SVGIG (reference sequence). There are 18 residues in the CDR3. V shed 3 bases and J 5 bases; nucleotides not matched to a gene: 11. CDR3 residues: CAWRDTGTSGSWTGELFF. The CDR3, as DNA: TGTGCCTGGAGGGACACCGGGACTAGCGGGAGTTGGACCGGGGAGCTGTTTTTT.

This CDR3 reads CASSYGLARSYEQYF. In nucleotides, the CDR3 is TGTGCCAGCAGTTACGGGCTAGCGCGTTCCTACGAGCAGTACTTC. The chain carries TRBV6-5 and TRBJ2-7, with TRBD2 as a possible D gene (6 bases). The CDR3 totals 15 residues. V was cut by 2 bases and J by 1 base, with 12 bases left in between. In germline, CDR1 is MNHEY, CDR2 SVGAGI.

This rearrangement joins TRBV19 to TRBJ2-1; 7 positions agree with TRBD2. This CDR3 is built from 15 residues. The trim removed 2 bases at V and 8 bases at J, leaving 9 bases unmatched. The germline gives CDR1 LNHDA, CDR2 SQIVND (reference sequence). In DNA, the CDR3 is TGTGCCAGTAGTATACCGGGGAGGGCCGGAGATGAGCAGTTCTTC. Translation: CASSIPGRAGDEQFF.

This clone has just one count. This chain uses TRBV13 with TRBJ2-7; D may be TRBD1 (6 bases). The CDR3 contains 12 residues. Germline lookup yields CDR1 PRHDT and CDR2 FYEKMQ (reference sequence). V was trimmed by 7 bases and J by 5 bases, leaving 12 bases between them. This chain's CDR3 is CASKATGNEQYF. Here the CDR3 DNA reads TGTGCCAGCAAGGCGACAGGAAACGAGCAGTACTTC.

This clone came up once. The rearrangement links TRBV4-1 to TRBJ1-2; 11 nucleotides align to TRBD1. The germline gives CDR1 MGHRA, CDR2 YSYEKL. CDR3 length: 14 amino acids. With 3 bases clipped from V and 8 bases from J, the junction kept 5 bases outside the gene matches. The CDR3 region has the DNA TGCGCCAGCAGCCACGGACAGGGGGCGCGCGGCTACACCTTC. Protein sequence: CASSHGQGARGYTF.

This sequence joins TRBV6-1 and TRBJ1-2, with D tentatively TRBD1 (5 bases). There are 15 residues in the CDR3. Per the germline V gene, CDR1 is MNHNS and CDR2 is SASEGT. The V and J ends lost 0 bases and 1 base respectively, with 9 bases between them. The CDR3 sequence: CASSEAWTFNYGYTF. CDR3 nucleotide sequence: TGTGCCAGCAGTGAAGCCTGGACATTTAACTATGGCTACACCTTC.

This clone was observed a handful of times. The rearrangement uses TRBV19 and TRBJ1-1; tentative D call: TRBD1 (5 bases). Germline V CDR1 and CDR2: LNHDA, SQIVND (reference sequence). With 6 bases removed from V and 1 base from J, the gap between germline ends came to 9 bases. This CDR3 has 13 amino acids. CDR3 region: CASRGHKNTEAFF. The CDR3 region has the DNA TGTGCCAGTAGAGGACACAAGAACACTGAAGCTTTCTTT.

The chain employs TRBV14 and TRBJ1-3, with D tentatively TRBD1 (6 bases). Per the germline V gene, CDR1 is SGHDN and CDR2 is FVKESK. CDR3 length equals 15 residues. Trimming took off 6 bases at V and 1 base at J, with 13 bases between the two ends. The CDR3: CASRPTGYSGNTIYF. For the CDR3, the DNA is TGTGCCAGCAGGCCCACAGGGTATTCTGGAAACACCATATATTTT.

This clone was seen a handful of times. The chain carries TRBV20-1 and TRBJ1-1; 7 bases align to TRBD1. The CDR3 is made up of 11 amino acids. CDR1 and CDR2 (germline): DFQATT, SNEGSKA (reference sequence). In DNA form, the CDR3 reads TGCAGAGCCGTATCGGGACAGAAAGCTTTCTTT. This sequence encodes CRAVSGQKAFF.

The chain is built from TRBV12-5 and TRBJ1-4; 9 bases are shared with TRBD1. The ends lost 0 bases at V and 10 bases at J; junction bases unmatched: 6. CDR3 length: 15 residues. Germline V gives CDR1 LGHNT, CDR2 FRNRAP. The CDR3, as DNA: TGTGCTAGTGGTTTGGTCGTCCCGGGACAGGGAAAACTGTTTTTT. This sequence encodes CASGLVVPGQGKLFF. The variable domain in full, completed from reference TRBV12-5 and TRBJ1-4, reads DARVTQTPRHKVTEMGQEVTMRCQPILGHNTVFWYRQTMMQGLELLAYFRNRAPLDDSGMPKDRFSAEMPDATLATLKIQPSEPRDSAVYFCASGLVVPGQGKLFFGSGTQLSVL.

This chain connects TRBV5-1 to TRBJ2-3; perhaps TRBD1 as D (5 bases). Trimming took off 4 bases at V and 1 base at J, with 10 bases between the two ends. This CDR3 is 14 amino acids long. Germline CDR1 is SGHRS and CDR2 is YFSETQ. The CDR3 loop reads CASSPDRRTDTQYF. The CDR3 DNA sequence: TGCGCCAGCAGCCCCGACAGACGCACAGATACGCAGTATTTT.

This chain uses TRBV7-6 with TRBJ2-1, with D possibly being TRBD2 (8 bases). The CDR3 runs 18 residues. V was shortened by 5 bases and J by 2 bases, with 22 bases between the two germline ends. Per germline, CDR1 SGHVS and CDR2 FNYEAQ. The CDR3 is CASSHPRGREAAYNEQFF. The CDR3 bases are TGTGCCAGCAGCCACCCGAGGGGGCGGGAGGCCGCCTACAATGAGCAGTTCTTC.

This chain links TRBV2 with TRBJ2-5, with D possibly being TRBD2 (7 bases). Germline CDR1 reads SNHLY; CDR2 reads FYNNEI. V lost 9 bases and J 4 bases, leaving 15 bases between the germline ends. The CDR3 contains 13 residues. The CDR3 DNA sequence: TGTGCCAGTGGGGGGGGGCGAGGAGAGACCCAGTACTTC. Its protein is CASGGGRGETQYF. Looking up the rest from reference TRBV2 and TRBJ2-5 gives the full variable domain: EPEVTQTPSHQVTQMGQEVILRCVPISNHLYFYWYRQILGQKVEFLVSFYNNEISEKSEIFDDQFSVERPDGSNFTLKIRSTKLEDSAMYFCASGGGRGETQYFGPGTRLLVL.